The T cell receptor (beta chain) described here comes from a study of cytomegalovirus exposure and HLA in healthy donors. Looked up from germline, CDR1 is SEHNR and CDR2 is FQNEAQ (reference sequence). The CDR3 is 13 residues long. Primers included in the PCR were 60 Vbeta and 13 Jbeta primers. Under the authors' procedure: Unique TCR beta chains totaled roughly 80 million in a later count, with approximately 11 million of them shared. Clones were sequenced by immunoSEQ multiplex PCR, and TCRdb holds only the in-frame ones, with some missing. V and J calls and clone size follow that table, whereas D and trimming were derived from the DNA. The sample carries 120,000 to 150,000 clones, 88% recorded once. On this clone: Its target is not known. The germline gene is not matched at one end of the junction; a read error may be the cause.

Study-level findings and limits: Evidence from a later analysis indicated that most CMV-associated TCR beta chains looked HLA-restricted. The dataset shows that most TCR sequences were rare, while some public TCRs occurred in many donors.

The specimen sequenced was PBMCs. The source of this sequence is a woman aged 40 to 50 in good health and CMV-seronegative. The V and J genes are TRBV7-9 and TRBJ1-2; 7 positions match TRBD1. The CDR3 bases are TGTTCCAGCAGCTTACGACAGGGTGGCGGCTACACCTTC. It codes for CSSSLRQGGGYTF.